The T cell receptor beta chain described here comes from a study of cytomegalovirus exposure and HLA in healthy donors. In the study overall: Across 350 to 500 genotyped donors, over 70% landed in the Caucasian-associated ancestry cluster.

The primer mix had 60 Vbeta and 13 Jbeta primers. Only in-frame clones appear in the TCRdb table, and some are missing; sequencing was by immunoSEQ multiplex PCR. The repertoire holds 90,000 to 110,000 clones, with approximately 12% as singletons. A few counts support this clone. V lost 2 bases and J lost 1; bases outside the gene matches: 1. Germline CDR1 is MDHEN and CDR2 is SYDVKM. The CDR3 totals 15 residues. This sequence joins TRBV28 and TRBJ1-4; TRBD1 agrees at 7 bases. The TCR sequence derives from a man aged 35 to 55 in good health and CMV-seropositive. The sequenced material came from PBMCs. The CDR3 DNA follows: TGTGCCAGCAGTTTAGCAGGGGGAACTAATGAAAAACTGTTTTTT. Its protein product is CASSLAGGTNEKLFF.